This is a list of T cell receptor beta chains from one sample in a study of cytomegalovirus exposure and HLA in healthy donors. Repertoires were generated with immunoSEQ multiplex PCR, while TCRdb's copy carries only in-frame clones and drops some. This table holds 100,000 to 120,000 clones, approximately 90% found once. Material for sequencing was PBMCs. These receptor sequences come from a woman in her twenties or thirties in good health and CMV-seropositive. Both conserved end residues are trimmed from each CDR3.

v_call: TRBV7-2; j_call: TRBJ2-3; cdr3_aa: ASRPPSSGRAIDTQY
v_call: TRBV13; j_call: TRBJ1-1; cdr3_aa: ASSLGLQGRVLTEAF
v_call: TRBV6-5; j_call: TRBJ1-1; cdr3_aa: ASSYSGGTTEAF
v_call: TRBV5-6; j_call: TRBJ2-1; cdr3_aa: ASSWVGTSGLNEQF
v_call: TRBV4-3; j_call: TRBJ2-2; cdr3_aa: ASSLVAGAGELF
v_call: TRBV2; j_call: TRBJ2-7; cdr3_aa: ASSPMDRNYEQY
v_call: TRBV5-1; j_call: TRBJ2-5; cdr3_aa: ASRHRAGASVEETQY
v_call: TRBV18; j_call: TRBJ2-1; cdr3_aa: ASRTGGVYNEQF
v_call: TRBV7-9; j_call: TRBJ1-1; cdr3_aa: ASSLKTDLEAF
v_call: TRBV6-6; j_call: TRBJ1-3; cdr3_aa: ASSGGNTIY
v_call: TRBV7-2; j_call: TRBJ1-2; cdr3_aa: ASSPQGTGKSDGYT
v_call: TRBV5-6; j_call: TRBJ2-1; cdr3_aa: ASSLGEAHGINGQF
v_call: TRBV5-1; j_call: TRBJ2-7; cdr3_aa: ASSPGTGGVQY
v_call: TRBV4-3; j_call: TRBJ1-4; cdr3_aa: ASSQGGTDEKLF
v_call: TRBV7-3; j_call: TRBJ2-1; cdr3_aa: ASSLTSLAGDRNEQF
v_call: TRBV9; j_call: TRBJ1-3; cdr3_aa: ASSATGHSGNTIY
v_call: TRBV7-8; j_call: TRBJ1-2; cdr3_aa: ASSSQDRGFYGYT
v_call: TRBV6-5; j_call: TRBJ2-5; cdr3_aa: ASSQDPGHQETQY
v_call: TRBV9; j_call: TRBJ2-4; cdr3_aa: ASSVAGQGKNIQY
v_call: TRBV5-1; j_call: TRBJ1-1; cdr3_aa: ASSLEPRTEAF
v_call: TRBV27; j_call: TRBJ2-3; cdr3_aa: ASSPWASGVDTQY
v_call: TRBV4-2; j_call: TRBJ2-1; cdr3_aa: ASSQPGEVYNEQF
v_call: TRBV11-2; j_call: TRBJ2-5; cdr3_aa: ASSLGAQGQETQY
v_call: TRBV19; j_call: TRBJ2-7; cdr3_aa: ASSKQAGVGYEQY
v_call: TRBV11-2; j_call: TRBJ2-7; cdr3_aa: ASSLSTGQVHEQY
v_call: TRBV6-1; j_call: TRBJ2-2; cdr3_aa: ASSISGVDTGELF
v_call: TRBV5-5; j_call: TRBJ2-2; cdr3_aa: ASSLMVAGEAGELF
v_call: TRBV28; j_call: TRBJ2-7; cdr3_aa: ASSFQTYEQY
v_call: TRBV5-6; j_call: TRBJ1-5; cdr3_aa: ASTAQGHQPQH
v_call: TRBV4-2; j_call: TRBJ2-3; cdr3_aa: ASSQRGQRTDTQY
v_call: TRBV9; j_call: TRBJ2-1; cdr3_aa: ASSVLAGGQGEQF
v_call: TRBV13; j_call: TRBJ2-1; cdr3_aa: ASSSSGLRQGWQF
v_call: TRBV5-1; j_call: TRBJ2-3; cdr3_aa: ASSFRIAEPTDTQY
v_call: TRBV6-1; j_call: TRBJ2-4; cdr3_aa: ASSPSGEANIQY
v_call: TRBV9; j_call: TRBJ2-5; cdr3_aa: ASSDRPGQAGETQY
v_call: TRBV9; j_call: TRBJ2-7; cdr3_aa: ASSPSGRPEQY
v_call: TRBV9; j_call: TRBJ1-1; cdr3_aa: ASSPRGSRGWDTEAF
v_call: TRBV11-1; j_call: TRBJ2-7; cdr3_aa: ASSSPDTDTYEQY
v_call: TRBV11-3; j_call: TRBJ2-2; cdr3_aa: ASSVDSSGELF
v_call: TRBV19; j_call: TRBJ2-3; cdr3_aa: ASSILAGGSDTQY
v_call: TRBV23-1; j_call: TRBJ1-1; cdr3_aa: ASRQVLQTNTEAF
v_call: TRBV5-1; j_call: TRBJ1-2; cdr3_aa: ASSEGQGWNYGYT
v_call: TRBV5-4; j_call: TRBJ1-1; cdr3_aa: ATQKGSPGETEAF
v_call: TRBV5-4; j_call: TRBJ2-1; cdr3_aa: ASSLETSGSYNEQF
v_call: TRBV11-2; j_call: TRBJ2-5; cdr3_aa: ASSSLSSSRETQY
v_call: TRBV29-1; j_call: TRBJ2-2; cdr3_aa: SVVLRGGTGELF
v_call: TRBV18; j_call: TRBJ1-1; cdr3_aa: ASSRGGQGSTEAF
v_call: TRBV5-1; j_call: TRBJ2-1; cdr3_aa: ASSLARSYNEQF
v_call: TRBV4-1; j_call: TRBJ2-2; cdr3_aa: ASSQPGQGARELF
v_call: TRBV7-9; j_call: TRBJ1-2; cdr3_aa: ASSRTGGVSGYT
v_call: TRBV5-1; j_call: TRBJ2-5; cdr3_aa: ASSPTGAETQY
v_call: TRBV2; j_call: TRBJ2-3; cdr3_aa: ASRMDRADTQY
v_call: TRBV2; j_call: TRBJ2-2; cdr3_aa: ASSERLAGDSGELF
v_call: TRBV7-9; j_call: TRBJ2-1; cdr3_aa: ASSSRYSDEQF
v_call: TRBV11-2; j_call: TRBJ2-1; cdr3_aa: ASSRTGTREQF
v_call: TRBV7-9; j_call: TRBJ2-2; cdr3_aa: ASSSGTIYTGELF
v_call: TRBV7-9; j_call: TRBJ1-3; cdr3_aa: ASSWLLTGSGNTIY